This note documents a single TCR beta chain sequence. The antigen is unknown. There were TCR beta CDR3 regions amplified from RNA transcripts. Primed by the HTBI set, a first-round RT-PCR was run on the TCR CDR3. TCRdb fed the multiplex PCR reads into MiXCR, producing one record per CDR3 protein. This repertoire shows 500,000 to 700,000 distinct CDR3 sequences, over 15% found once; its top ten account for about 17%. This specimen belongs to a study of T cells in Graves' hyperthyroidism and ophthalmopathy. Study background: Upon initial diagnosis and before any treatment, peripheral blood was collected. General observations from the study: The majority of expanded thyroid clonotypes above 0.001 also appeared in blood.

In germline, CDR1 is GTSNPN, CDR2 SVGIG (reference sequence). Trimming cost V 3 bases and J 9 bases, with 15 bases left between them. CDR3 size: 12 residues. Diagnoses were established using clinical symptoms, serum thyroxine and TRAb, thyroid ultrasound and orbital computed tomography. An approximately 10 ml volume of fresh peripheral blood provided the PBMCs. This chain uses TRBV30 with TRBJ2-7; D is uncertain. The sequencing input was blood. The source is a woman aged 18-29 years with Graves' hyperthyroidism. CDR3 sequence reads: CAWSANSFVQYF. The CDR3 DNA is TGTGCCTGGAGCGCGAACAGTTTTGTGCAGTACTTC.